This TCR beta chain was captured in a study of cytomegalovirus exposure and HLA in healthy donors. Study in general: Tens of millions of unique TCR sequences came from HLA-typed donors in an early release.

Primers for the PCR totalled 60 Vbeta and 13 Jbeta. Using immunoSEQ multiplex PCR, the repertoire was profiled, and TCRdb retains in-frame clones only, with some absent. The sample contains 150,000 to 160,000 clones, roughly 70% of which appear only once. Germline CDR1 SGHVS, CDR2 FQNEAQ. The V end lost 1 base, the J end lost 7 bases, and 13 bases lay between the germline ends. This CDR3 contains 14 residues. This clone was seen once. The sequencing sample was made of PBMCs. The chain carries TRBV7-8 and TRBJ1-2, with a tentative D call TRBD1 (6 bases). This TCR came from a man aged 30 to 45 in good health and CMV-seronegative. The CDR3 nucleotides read TGTGCCAGCAGCTTAGACCCAGGGGAGGGTGGCTACACCTTC. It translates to CASSLDPGEGGYTF.